One and the same sample provided the 18 T cell receptor beta chains below, sequenced in a study of blood T cell repertoires in COVID-19. TCRdb's copy holds only in-frame clones and misses some; the assay was immunoSEQ multiplex PCR. Altogether roughly 250,000 clones are present, approximately 80% being singletons, with the ten largest covering 4.9%. Sequencing was done on a sample of peripheral blood. The receptor set was obtained from a woman older than 75 with active or convalescent COVID-19.

V usage is TRBV7-9 and J usage is TRBJ2-1; 12 nucleotides line up with TRBD1. Germline-derived CDR1 and CDR2 are SEHNR and FQNEAQ (reference sequence). V shed 0 bases and J 9 bases; nucleotides not matched to a gene: 6. This CDR3 has 16 residues. The CDR3, as DNA: TGTGCCAGCAGCTTAGCCGGGACAGGGGGCTCTGGTGAGCAGTTCTTC. Translated: CASSLAGTGGSGEQFF. Full variable domain (rest looked up from reference TRBV7-9 and TRBJ2-1): DTGVSQNPRHKITKRGQNVTFRCDPISEHNRLYWYRQTLGQGPEFLTYFQNEAQLEKSRLLSDRFSAERPKGSFSTLEIQRTEQGDSAMYLCASSLAGTGGSGEQFFGPGTRLTVL.

The genes are TRBV6-5 and TRBJ2-2; D may be TRBD1 (6 bases). Germline CDR1 and CDR2: MNHEY and SVGAGI. Trimming removed 0 bases at V and 10 bases at J, with 9 bases between. The CDR3 extends over 13 amino acids. DNA for the CDR3: TGTGCCAGCAGTTACTCCCCGGGACAGGAGCTGTTTTTT. Translation gives CASSYSPGQELFF.

The rearrangement links TRBV28 to TRBJ2-1, with 10 bases that match TRBD1. V lost 7 bases, J lost 8 bases, and 8 bases stayed unmatched. CDR1 is MDHEN and CDR2 is SYDVKM in the germline V gene. The CDR3 sequence is 14 residues long. The CDR3 DNA follows: TGTGCCAGCATGGGACAGGGGATTTACTATGAGCAGTTCTTC. It encodes CASMGQGIYYEQFF.

The DNA for the CDR3 is TGCGCCAGCAGCTTGCAGAATGAAAAACTGTTTTTT. Residues: CASSLQNEKLFF. This chain joins TRBV5-1 and TRBJ1-4, with D unresolved. From germline, CDR1 is SGHRS and CDR2 YFSETQ. The CDR3 runs to 12 residues. With 1 base removed from V and 5 bases from J, the gap between germline ends came to 3 bases.

This chain uses TRBV7-2 with TRBJ2-7; 8 nucleotides align to TRBD2. This CDR3 is built from 16 residues. Unmatched junction bases numbered 7, after V lost 1 base and J lost 2 bases. CDR1 is SGHTA and CDR2 is FQGNSA in the germline V gene. The DNA of the CDR3 is TGTGCCAGCAGCTTAGTAGCACTAGCGGTTGCCTACGAGCAGTACTTC. Translation: CASSLVALAVAYEQYF. The full variable domain, with the rest looked up from reference TRBV7-2 and TRBJ2-7, is GAGVSQSPSNKVTEKGKDVELRCDPISGHTALYWYRQSLGQGLEFLIYFQGNSAPDKSGLPSDRFSAERTGGSVSTLTIQRTQQEDSAVYLCASSLVALAVAYEQYFGPGTRLTVT.

The V and J genes are TRBV3-1 (or the pseudogene TRBV3-2) and TRBJ1-4; the match to TRBD1 covers 7 bases. CDR3 length: 12 residues. V lost 6 bases, J lost 8 bases, and 3 bases stayed unmatched. The V gene's germline CDR1 is LGHDT and CDR2 YNNKEL (reference sequence). DNA for the CDR3: TGTGCCAGCAGTTCGGACAGGGAAAAACTGTTTTTT. Amino acid sequence: CASSSDREKLFF.

The chain recombines TRBV6-4 with TRBJ1-6; 8 nucleotides agree with TRBD1. The CDR3 consists of 12 residues. Trimming removed 11 bases from V and 7 bases from J; junction bases left unmatched: 4. Germline V gene sequence: CDR1 MRHNA, CDR2 SNTAGT. The CDR3 DNA sequence: TGTGCCTCCCGGGACAGGAATTCACCCCTCCACTTT. The encoded protein is CASRDRNSPLHF.

The J gene is TRBJ1-4, the V gene TRBV5-1, with D uncertain. In germline, CDR1 is SGHRS, CDR2 YFSETQ. The ends were cut back, 1 base at V and 5 bases at J, with 12 bases in the middle. This CDR3 has 15 residues. The CDR3 sequence: CASSLYGVQNEKLFF. As DNA, the CDR3 is TGCGCCAGCAGCTTGTACGGGGTCCAGAATGAAAAACTGTTTTTT.

The chain employs TRBV28 and TRBJ1-6; D might be TRBD1 (6 bases). This CDR3 is 14 amino acids long. V dropped 8 bases and J dropped 9 bases, with 17 bases sitting between them. Germline V gene sequence: CDR1 MDHEN, CDR2 SYDVKM. CDR3 nucleotides: TGTGCCAGCCGGACTCGACAGGTAGTTTCACCCCTCCACTTT. Translation: CASRTRQVVSPLHF.

The V and J genes are TRBV29-1 and TRBJ2-3; 8 nucleotides align to TRBD2. The CDR3 contains 14 residues. With V trimmed by 7 bases and J by 3 bases, 9 bases remained unmatched. Germline loops: CDR1 SQVTM, CDR2 ANQGSEA. CDR3 residues: CSADGGGRTDTQYF. CDR3 coding DNA: TGCAGCGCCGACGGCGGCGGGAGGACAGATACGCAGTATTTT.

V and J are TRBV3-1 (or the pseudogene TRBV3-2) and TRBJ1-2, with 8 bases aligning to TRBD1. Trimming took 5 bases from V and 5 from J; bases not matched to a gene: 7. There are 14 residues in the CDR3. Germline assignment: CDR1 LGHDT and CDR2 YNNKEL (reference sequence). CDR3 protein: CASSTRDRSYGYTF. Written as DNA, the CDR3 is TGTGCCAGCAGCACCCGGGACAGGTCATATGGCTACACCTTC.

V and J are TRBV7-8 and TRBJ1-1, with D hard to call. CDR1 and CDR2 (germline): SGHVS, FQNEAQ. The CDR3 consists of 16 residues. The V gene lost 1 base and the J gene lost 11 bases, with 23 bases spanning the gap. The CDR3 sequence is CASSLVAGPLGEKAFF. In DNA form, the CDR3 reads TGTGCCAGCAGCTTAGTAGCCGGGCCCCTCGGGGAAAAGGCTTTCTTT.

The V gene is TRBV3-1 (or the pseudogene TRBV3-2), the J gene TRBJ2-1, with 13 bases fitting TRBD2. V lost 3 bases, J lost 5 bases, and 7 bases stayed unmatched. Germline V CDR1 and CDR2: LGHDT, YNNKEL (reference sequence). This CDR3 has 17 residues. DNA of the CDR3: TGTGCCAGCAGCCATGGAACGGGACTAGCGGGAAACAATGAGCAGTTCTTC. This encodes CASSHGTGLAGNNEQFF.

CDR3 sequence: CAIRGTGEYGYTF. Written as DNA, the CDR3 is TGTGCCATCAGAGGGACAGGTGAATATGGCTACACCTTC. The rearrangement uses TRBV10-3 and TRBJ1-2, with 8 bases matching TRBD1. The CDR3 contains 13 residues. Germline CDR1 reads ENHRY; CDR2 reads SYGVKD. V shed 6 bases, J shed 5 bases, and the junction held 5 bases outside the gene matches.

The chain links TRBV4-2 to TRBJ1-3; weak D call: TRBD1 (5 bases). The CDR3 loop spans 17 amino acids. Trimming stripped 2 bases from V and 0 bases from J, with 14 bases between. Germline CDR1 and CDR2: LGHNA and YNFKEQ. The CDR3 bases are TGTGCCAGCAGCCAACGTGGGGTGCAGGGCTCTGGAAACACCATATATTTT. Its protein product is CASSQRGVQGSGNTIYF.

The rearrangement uses TRBV30 and TRBJ1-1, with 8 nucleotides matching TRBD1. This CDR3 is built from 14 residues. Germline V CDR1 and CDR2: GTSNPN, SVGIG (reference sequence). Trimming cost V 2 bases and J 0 bases; bases outside gene matches: 2. In nucleotides, the CDR3 is TGTGCCTGGAGTTGGGACAGGATGAACACTGAAGCTTTCTTT. Protein product: CAWSWDRMNTEAFF.

In its sample, this clone was seen once. This chain connects TRBV5-4 to TRBJ2-7; 7 nucleotides align to TRBD1. CDR3 size: 15 residues. Germline-derived CDR1 and CDR2 are SGHNT and YYREEE (reference sequence). The ends lost 0 bases at V and 5 bases at J; junction bases unmatched: 8. CDR3 protein: CASSLALTGAHEQYF. The CDR3 DNA follows: TGTGCCAGCAGCTTGGCCCTCACAGGGGCCCACGAGCAGTACTTC.

This chain uses TRBV5-1 with TRBJ2-7; 8 bases fit TRBD2. After removal of 5 bases from V and 0 bases from J, the junction contained 7 bases not matched to a gene. The length of the CDR3 is 15 residues. Germline loops: CDR1 SGHRS, CDR2 YFSETQ. The CDR3 protein is CASRRDGTSSYEQYF. In DNA, the CDR3 is TGCGCCAGCAGAAGGGACGGGACTAGCTCCTACGAGCAGTACTTC.